The T cell receptor beta chain described here comes from a study of T cell repertoires in aging, cancer and after chemotherapy. At the level of the study: Patients with glioblastoma brain tumors were sampled before and after temozolomide-based therapy. Study findings and constraints: Untreated cancer patients had significantly lower blood TCR diversity than age-matched healthy donors. These repertoire data do not allow conclusions about immunological memory after chemotherapy. In healthy donors, age-related TCR diversity loss mainly reflected lost richness.

Peripheral blood genomic DNA, not sorted cells or RNA, was the template. TRB rearrangements spanning V, D and J were amplified using mixed TRB-A/B primers. Each CDR3 protein gets one entry after TCRdb re-called the multiplex PCR reads with MiXCR. The sample has around 2,700 distinct CDR3 sequences, around 25% seen once. The CDR3 sequence is 16 residues long. This clonotype has a single count. Its cognate antigen is unknown. This may arise from a read error, as a much more abundant clone is one base away. The V call is TRBV5-3, the J call TRBJ2-1; D may match TRBD1 or TRBD2 (6 bases each). TRBV5-3 is known as an ORF, though its function is uncertain. The source of this sequence is a human donor with a solid tumor. Sequenced sample: blood. The CDR3, as DNA: TGCGCCAGCAGCTTGGCGGTAGAGGGGGGATACAATGAGCAGTTCTTC. Translating it yields CASSLAVEGGYNEQFF.